Sequencing of this T cell receptor beta chain was carried out in a study of OX40 agonist ivuxolimab in advanced cancers. In the study overall: Ivuxolimab doses were 0.01, 0.1, 0.3, 1.5, 3 or 10 mg/kg every 2 weeks. General study results and limits: Within 6 weeks, CD4+ and CD8+ blood T cells expanded clonally at 0.1 to 3.0 mg/kg.

The germline V gene has CDR1 SGDLS and CDR2 YYNGEE. This CDR3 is built from 13 residues. V lost 0 bases and J 5 bases, leaving 8 bases between the germline ends. Libraries were prepared by immunoSEQ multiplex PCR; TCRdb keeps only in-frame clonotypes and omits some of them. Among about 64,000 clones listed, 91% were seen once. Concerning this clone itself: As yet, its antigen is unknown.

This chain links TRBV9 with TRBJ2-5; D gene unclear. Sequencing used CD4+ or CD8+ T cells sorted from blood, obtained in a trial of the OX40 agonist ivuxolimab. This clonotype originated in an adult with an advanced solid tumor such as melanoma, head and neck, liver or kidney cancer. The CDR3 DNA reads TGTGCCAGCAGCGTAGGTATTGGCGAGACCCAGTACTTC. Translated, it gives CASSVGIGETQYF.